This TCR beta chain originates from a study of T cells in Graves' hyperthyroidism and ophthalmopathy. The study, taken as a whole, reports: Blood also contained most expanded thyroid clonotypes above 0.001. Prediction of ophthalmopathy progression came a median around 6 months pre-onset.

The source material, RNA transcripts, was used to amplify TCR beta CDR3 regions. With the HTBI primer set, the TCR CDR3 went through a first round of RT-PCR. One entry per CDR3 protein, called by TCRdb with MiXCR from the multiplex PCR reads. The data contain 300,000 to 400,000 distinct CDR3 sequences, approximately 18% of them seen just once; the ten biggest clones take up 45% to 50%. Concerning this clonotype: Its antigen is undetermined.

The hyperthyroidism patients had all been newly diagnosed, and their disease duration was under 2 months. Their ages ranged from 18 to 65 years. It was uncontrolled infection, other autoimmune disease, pregnancy or lactation that excluded patients. The CDR3 has 14 residues. Trimming removed 6 bases from V and 6 bases from J; junction bases left unmatched: 10. Germline assignment: CDR1 DFQATT and CDR2 SNEGSKA (reference sequence). The material sequenced was blood. This chain joins TRBV20-1 and TRBJ1-1; 10 positions match TRBD1. The TCR originated in a woman between 45 and 60 years old with Graves' hyperthyroidism. CDR3 residues: CSAPLWGQGSEAFF. The DNA for the CDR3 is TGCAGTGCCCCTTTGTGGGGACAGGGGTCTGAAGCTTTCTTT.